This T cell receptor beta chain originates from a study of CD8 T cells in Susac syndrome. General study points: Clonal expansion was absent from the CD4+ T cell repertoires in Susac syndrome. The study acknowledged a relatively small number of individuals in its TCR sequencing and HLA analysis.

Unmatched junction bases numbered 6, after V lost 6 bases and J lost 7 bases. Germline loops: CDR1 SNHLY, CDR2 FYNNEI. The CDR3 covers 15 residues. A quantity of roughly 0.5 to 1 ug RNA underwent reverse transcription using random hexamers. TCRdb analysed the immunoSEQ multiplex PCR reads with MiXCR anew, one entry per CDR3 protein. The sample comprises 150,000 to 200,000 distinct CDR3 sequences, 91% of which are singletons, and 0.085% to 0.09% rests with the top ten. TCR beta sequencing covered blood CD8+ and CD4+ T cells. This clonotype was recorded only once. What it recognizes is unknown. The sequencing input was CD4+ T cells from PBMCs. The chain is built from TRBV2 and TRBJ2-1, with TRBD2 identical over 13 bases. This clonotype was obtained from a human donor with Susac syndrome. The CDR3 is CASSEGTSGMNEQFF. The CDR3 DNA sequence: TGTGCCAGCAGCGAGGGGACTAGCGGGATGAATGAGCAGTTCTTC.